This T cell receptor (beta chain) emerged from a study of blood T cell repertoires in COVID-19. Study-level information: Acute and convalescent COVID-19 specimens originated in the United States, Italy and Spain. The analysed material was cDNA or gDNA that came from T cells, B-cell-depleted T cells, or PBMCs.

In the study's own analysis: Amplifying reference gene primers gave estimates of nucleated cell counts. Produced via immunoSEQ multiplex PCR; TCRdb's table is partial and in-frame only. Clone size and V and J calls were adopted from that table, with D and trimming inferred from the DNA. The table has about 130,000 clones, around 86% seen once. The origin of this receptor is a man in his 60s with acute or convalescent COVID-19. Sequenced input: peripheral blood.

CDR3 nucleotides: TGTGCCAGCAGCTTGGCGGGAATGGAGGATACGCAGTATTTT. The encoded protein is CASSLAGMEDTQYF. J is TRBJ2-3 and V is TRBV5-8; tentatively, D is TRBD2 (5 bases). CDR1 SGHTS and CDR2 YDEGEE come from the germline V gene. The CDR3 length is 14 residues. The ends were cut back, 0 bases at V and 6 bases at J, with 11 bases in the middle.